The entry below describes one T cell receptor beta chain. Its antigen is undetermined. The CDR3 is 15 amino acids. Germline CDR1 is SGHRS and CDR2 is YFSETQ. V was shortened by 0 bases and J by 2 bases, with 11 bases between the two germline ends. This specimen comes from a study of glioma-infiltrating T cells after dendritic cell vaccination. The study, taken as a whole, reports: Higher TCR clonality did not directly relate to longer survival. Estimated pretreatment TIL content predicted outcome after dendritic cell vaccination.

Libraries were prepared by immunoSEQ multiplex PCR; TCRdb keeps only in-frame clonotypes and omits some of them. The sample lists tens of thousands of clones; less than 90% were seen once. None of the glioblastoma patients had an isocitrate dehydrogenase mutation. The V gene is TRBV5-1, the J gene TRBJ1-2; D might be TRBD1 (5 bases). The receptor comes from a human donor with glioblastoma. Sequencing was performed on blood, taken before dendritic cell vaccination. The CDR3 protein is CASSLGQDKNYGYTF. In nucleotides, the CDR3 is TGCGCCAGCAGCTTGGGGCAGGACAAAAACTATGGCTACACCTTC.